These 12 T cell receptor beta chains were all obtained from the same sample, sequenced in a study of cytomegalovirus exposure and HLA in healthy donors. Vbeta (60) and Jbeta (13) primers were used in the PCR. Here immunoSEQ multiplex PCR was the method, and the copy in TCRdb shows in-frame clones only, minus some. The table records 130,000 to 150,000 clones, about 74% of them present only once. The sequencing sample was made of PBMCs. Every receptor here comes from a woman in her thirties or forties in good health and CMV-seronegative.

The rearrangement links TRBV11-2 to TRBJ2-1; D uncertain. V gave up 7 bases and J gave up 8 bases, with 15 bases separating them. CDR1 and CDR2 (germline): SGHAT, FQNNGV. The CDR3 totals 13 residues. CDR3 residues: CASKVQTTYEQFF. The CDR3 DNA sequence: TGTGCCAGCAAGGTGCAGACAACCTATGAGCAGTTCTTC.

The rearrangement links TRBV19 to TRBJ1-2; tentative D call: TRBD1 (5 bases). Trimming took off 8 bases at V and 8 bases at J, with 18 bases between the two ends. Germline assignment: CDR1 LNHDA and CDR2 SQIVND (reference sequence). This CDR3 contains 13 residues. CDR3 amino acids: CASRSRGYTGYTF. CDR3 bases: TGTGCCAGTCGTTCCCGGGGGTACACCGGCTACACCTTC.

The chain uses TRBV5-6 and TRBJ1-6; D may be TRBD1 (6 bases). The CDR3 contains 16 residues. Germline CDR1 and CDR2: SGHDT and YYEEEE. Trimming left V 0 bases short and J 9 bases short, with 16 bases between. The CDR3 sequence is CASSLGWGQRASPLHF. In DNA form, the CDR3 reads TGTGCCAGCAGCTTGGGGTGGGGGCAAAGGGCTTCACCCCTCCACTTT.

The chain carries TRBV7-9 and TRBJ2-1; no reliable D call. Germline V CDR1 and CDR2: SEHNR, FQNEAQ (reference sequence). V lost 7 bases and J 1 base, leaving 11 bases between the germline ends. The CDR3 is 14 residues long. CDR3 in DNA: TGTGCCAGCAACAAACTACTTTCCTACAATGAGCAGTTCTTC. Translating gives CASNKLLSYNEQFF.

The J gene is TRBJ1-5, the V gene TRBV19, with D perhaps TRBD1 (5 bases). The CDR3 is 14 amino acids. V was cut by 7 bases and J by 2 bases, with 12 bases left in between. CDR1 is LNHDA and CDR2 is SQIVND in the germline V gene (reference sequence). This CDR3 reads CASTGDRRNQPQHF. Written as DNA, the CDR3 is TGTGCCAGTACCGGTGACAGACGCAATCAGCCCCAGCATTTT.

The J gene is TRBJ1-1, the V gene TRBV19, with a tentative D call TRBD1 (6 bases). The ends were cut back, 4 bases at V and 7 bases at J, with 16 bases in the middle. In germline, CDR1 is LNHDA, CDR2 SQIVND (reference sequence). The CDR3 is made up of 14 amino acids. The CDR3 coding sequence is TGTGCCAGTAGTAGAGGACAGTTCTTTTTTGAAGCTTTCTTT. This encodes CASSRGQFFFEAFF.

The V and J genes are TRBV10-3 and TRBJ2-7; D possibly corresponds to TRBD2 (5 bases). V was pared by 7 bases and J by 5 bases, with 15 bases between. CDR1 is ENHRY, CDR2 SYGVKD, per germline. This CDR3 has 13 residues. For the CDR3, the DNA is TGTGCCATCACCGGGATCGGCAAGAACGAGCAGTACTTC. It is translated as CAITGIGKNEQYF.

The V call is TRBV29-1, the J call TRBJ1-1, with 8 bases matching TRBD1. Germline V gene lookup returns CDR1 SQVTM and CDR2 ANQGSEA. Trimming at V came to 4 bases and at J to 0 bases, leaving 13 bases not matched to a gene. The CDR3 sequence is 17 residues long. The CDR3 sequence: CSVGGGQGLTMNTEAFF. The CDR3 nucleotides read TGCAGCGTTGGAGGTGGACAGGGTCTTACTATGAACACTGAAGCTTTCTTT.

The chain combines TRBV11-3 with TRBJ2-1; the match to TRBD1 covers 7 bases. CDR1 is SGHNT, CDR2 YENEEA, per germline. V was pared by 1 base and J by 13 bases, with 4 bases of the junction left unmatched. The CDR3 is 12 residues long. In DNA, the CDR3 is TGTGCCAGCAGCTTAGTGGGACAGAGACAGTTCTTC. Encoded protein: CASSLVGQRQFF.

V usage is TRBV6-5 and J usage is TRBJ2-2, with 8 bases fitting TRBD2. CDR1 and CDR2 (germline): MNHEY, SVGAGI. This CDR3 is 15 amino acids long. Unmatched junction bases numbered 8, after V lost 8 bases and J lost 3 bases. The DNA for the CDR3 is TGTGCCAGCTCCAGGGCGGGGGGTCACACCGGGGAGCTGTTTTTT. Translating gives CASSRAGGHTGELFF.

This rearrangement joins TRBV5-4 to TRBJ2-7; TRBD1 matches 7 bases. CDR1 is SGHNT and CDR2 is YYREEE in the germline V gene (reference sequence). The CDR3 is made up of 15 amino acids. V lost 0 bases, J lost 3 bases, and 6 bases stayed unmatched. CDR3 amino acids: CASSLGQGLNYEQYF. CDR3 DNA: TGTGCCAGCAGCTTGGGACAGGGCCTAAACTACGAGCAGTACTTC.

This clone was counted once. The chain couples TRBV10-3 to TRBJ2-7; tentatively, D is TRBD1 (5 bases). Germline CDR1 reads ENHRY; CDR2 reads SYGVKD. V shed 10 bases and J shed 7 bases, with 14 bases lying between them. The CDR3 loop spans 11 amino acids. The CDR3 protein is CATGQTREQYF. DNA of the CDR3: TGTGCCACAGGGCAGACTCGGGAGCAGTACTTC.